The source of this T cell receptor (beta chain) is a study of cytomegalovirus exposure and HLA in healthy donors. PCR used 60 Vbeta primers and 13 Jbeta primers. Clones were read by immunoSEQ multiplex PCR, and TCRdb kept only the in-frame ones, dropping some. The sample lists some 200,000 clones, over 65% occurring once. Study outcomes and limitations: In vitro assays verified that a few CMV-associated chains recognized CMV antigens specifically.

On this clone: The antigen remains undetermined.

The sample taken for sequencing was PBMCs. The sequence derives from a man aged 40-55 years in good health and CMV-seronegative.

The CDR3 coding sequence is TGTGCCAGCACAGACGGGGTTGCCTACACCTTC. The encoded protein is CASTDGVAYTF. This chain connects TRBV6-5 to TRBJ1-2; D remains ambiguous. The germline V and J ends were trimmed by 7 bases and 10 bases, with 13 bases remaining between them. The V gene's germline CDR1 is MNHEY and CDR2 SVGAGI. This CDR3 spans 11 amino acids.